Below are 5 T cell receptor beta chains sequenced from a single sample in a study of CD8 T cells in ankylosing spondylitis. TCRdb reprocessed the 5' RACE reads via MiXCR and lists one record per CDR3 protein. This table holds 290,000 or so distinct CDR3 sequences, around 21% found once. Material for sequencing was blood, either unsorted or a sorted T cell fraction (not recorded which). All receptors come from a female donor with ankylosing spondylitis or in good health (not recorded which).

The chain combines TRBV29-1 with TRBJ1-4, with TRBD1 as a possible D gene (5 bases). Per the germline V gene, CDR1 is SQVTM and CDR2 is ANQGSEA. V was trimmed by 4 bases and J by 5 bases, leaving 11 bases between them. This CDR3 comprises 13 residues. The CDR3 loop is CSVGGRGNEKLFF. The CDR3 DNA reads as TGCAGCGTTGGGGGACGGGGAAATGAAAAACTGTTTTTT.

The sample holds many counts of this clonotype. The chain uses TRBV29-1 and TRBJ2-3, with 7 bases matching TRBD1. CDR3 length: 12 amino acids. Germline values: CDR1 SQVTM, CDR2 ANQGSEA. The V gene end was trimmed by 7 bases and the J gene end by 2 bases; junction bases not matched to a gene: 3. CDR3 nucleotide sequence: TGCAGCGGGGACAGCCTCACAGATACGCAGTATTTT. Translated, it gives CSGDSLTDTQYF.

This clonotype has more than one count but fewer than ten. V usage is TRBV25-1 and J usage is TRBJ1-1; TRBD1 might be the D (5 bases). CDR1 and CDR2 from the germline V gene are MGHDK and SYGVNS. The CDR3 contains 15 residues. V lost 3 bases to trimming and J lost 4 bases, with 15 bases between them. This CDR3 is CASSERVKGFTEAFF. The DNA of the CDR3 is TGTGCCAGCAGTGAGAGGGTTAAGGGGTTCACTGAAGCTTTCTTT.

The chain recombines TRBV12-3 or TRBV12-4 with TRBJ2-3; 15 nucleotides line up with TRBD2. The length of the CDR3 is 17 residues. With V trimmed by 11 bases and J by 2 bases, 11 bases remained unmatched. The CDR3 here is CAVRDGLAGGFTDTQYF. The CDR3 DNA reads as TGTGCCGTTAGGGATGGACTAGCGGGAGGGTTCACAGATACGCAGTATTTT.

Points on this clonotype: Compared with germline, one end of the junction differs, possibly owing to a read error. The rearrangement uses TRBV12-3 or TRBV12-4 and TRBJ2-5; D remains ambiguous. The CDR3 loop spans 12 amino acids. The CDR3 sequence is CASSLSSHLSFF. DNA of the CDR3: TGTGCCAGCAGTCTCTCATCCCACCTCAGTTTCTTC.